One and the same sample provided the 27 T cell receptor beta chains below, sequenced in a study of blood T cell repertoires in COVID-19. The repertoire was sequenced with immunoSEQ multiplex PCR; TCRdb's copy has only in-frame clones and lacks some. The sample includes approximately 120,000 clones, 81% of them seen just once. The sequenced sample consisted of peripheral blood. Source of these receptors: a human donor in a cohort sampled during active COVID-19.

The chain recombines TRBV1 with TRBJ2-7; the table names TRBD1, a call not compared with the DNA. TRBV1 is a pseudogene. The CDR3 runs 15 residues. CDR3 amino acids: CTSSRGPRESYEQYF. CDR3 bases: TGCACCAGCAGCCGGGGCCCTAGGGAATCCTACGAGCAGTACTTC.

CDR3 bases: TGTGCCAGCAGCTTTACAGGGGGTTACGAGCAGTACTTC. Translated, it gives CASSFTGGYEQYF. V usage is TRBV11-3 and J usage is TRBJ2-7; 8 nucleotides match TRBD1. V dropped 3 bases and J dropped 4; count of bases not matched to a gene: 2. The germline gives CDR1 SGHNT, CDR2 YENEEA. The CDR3 totals 13 residues.

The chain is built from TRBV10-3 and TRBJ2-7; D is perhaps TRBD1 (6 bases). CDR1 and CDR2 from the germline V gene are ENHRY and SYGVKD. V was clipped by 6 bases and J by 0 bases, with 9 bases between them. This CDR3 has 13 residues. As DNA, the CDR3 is TGTGCCATCAGCCAGGACAGCTCCTACGAGCAGTACTTC. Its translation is CAISQDSSYEQYF.

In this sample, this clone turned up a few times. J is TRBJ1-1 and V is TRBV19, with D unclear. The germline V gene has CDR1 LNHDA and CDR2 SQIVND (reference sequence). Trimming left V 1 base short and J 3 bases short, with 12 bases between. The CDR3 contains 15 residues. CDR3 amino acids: CASSIVWSLDTEAFF. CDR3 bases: TGTGCCAGTAGTATAGTCTGGAGTCTAGACACTGAAGCTTTCTTT.

The chain's CDR3 is CASSLAGGGYTF. As DNA, the CDR3 is TGCGCCAGCAGCTTGGCCGGTGGTGGCTACACCTTC. The V gene is TRBV5-1, the J gene TRBJ1-2; D is undetermined. The V end lost 0 bases, the J end lost 7 bases, and 7 bases lay between the germline ends. This CDR3 spans 12 amino acids. Germline V gene data show CDR1 as SGHRS and CDR2 as YFSETQ.

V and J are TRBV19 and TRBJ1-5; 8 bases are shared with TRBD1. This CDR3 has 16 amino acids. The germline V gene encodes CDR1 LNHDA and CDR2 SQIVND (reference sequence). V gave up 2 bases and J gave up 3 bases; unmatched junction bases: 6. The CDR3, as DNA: TGTGCCAGTAGTATAATGCAGGGGGCCTTCAATCAGCCCCAGCATTTT. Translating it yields CASSIMQGAFNQPQHF.

CDR3 DNA: TGTGCCAGCAGTTTCTCTACAGGACGAAACTATGGCTACACCTTC. Its translation is CASSFSTGRNYGYTF. The chain couples TRBV28 to TRBJ1-2; possible D gene TRBD1, 5 bases. The CDR3 loop spans 15 amino acids. The germline CDR1 and CDR2 sequences are MDHEN and SYDVKM. Trimming removed 3 bases at V and 2 bases at J, with 13 bases between.

The CDR3 DNA follows: TGTGCCAGCACCCGGGGACAAATCACTGAAGCTTTCTTT. It is translated as CASTRGQITEAFF. The J gene is TRBJ1-1, the V gene TRBV6-5; TRBD1 is a possible D gene (6 bases). The CDR3 spans 13 residues. Between the trimmed V and J ends, which lost 7 bases and 4 bases, there was a span of 13 bases. CDR1 MNHEY and CDR2 SVGAGI come from the germline V gene.

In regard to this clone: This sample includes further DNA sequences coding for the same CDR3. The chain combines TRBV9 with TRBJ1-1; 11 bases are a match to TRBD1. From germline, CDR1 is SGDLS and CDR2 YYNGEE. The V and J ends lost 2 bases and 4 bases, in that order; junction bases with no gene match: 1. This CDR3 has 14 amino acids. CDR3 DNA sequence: TGTGCCAGCAGCGTCGGGACAGGGGGCACTGAAGCTTTCTTT. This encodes CASSVGTGGTEAFF.

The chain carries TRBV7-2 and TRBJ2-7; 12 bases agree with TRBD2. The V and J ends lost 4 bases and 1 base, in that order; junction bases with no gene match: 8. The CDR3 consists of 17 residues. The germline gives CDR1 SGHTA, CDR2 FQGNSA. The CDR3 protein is CASSSQKLAGGSYEQYF. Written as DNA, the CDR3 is TGTGCCAGCAGCTCACAAAAACTAGCGGGGGGATCCTACGAGCAGTACTTC. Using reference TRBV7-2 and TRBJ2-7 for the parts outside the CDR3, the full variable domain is GAGVSQSPSNKVTEKGKDVELRCDPISGHTALYWYRQSLGQGLEFLIYFQGNSAPDKSGLPSDRFSAERTGGSVSTLTIQRTQQEDSAVYLCASSSQKLAGGSYEQYFGPGTRLTVT.

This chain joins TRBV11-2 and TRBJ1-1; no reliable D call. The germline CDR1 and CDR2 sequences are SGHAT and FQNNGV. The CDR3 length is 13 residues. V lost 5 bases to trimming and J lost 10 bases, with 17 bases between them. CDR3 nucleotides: TGTGCCAGCAGCACCAGGCTCCTCGCCGGAGCTTTCTTT. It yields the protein CASSTRLLAGAFF.

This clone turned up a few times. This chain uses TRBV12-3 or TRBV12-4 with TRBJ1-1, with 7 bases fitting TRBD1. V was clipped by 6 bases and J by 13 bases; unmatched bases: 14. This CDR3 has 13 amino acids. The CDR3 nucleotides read TGTGCCAGCAGCGCCGGACAGGTCGTTAATGATTTCTTT. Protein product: CASSAGQVVNDFF.

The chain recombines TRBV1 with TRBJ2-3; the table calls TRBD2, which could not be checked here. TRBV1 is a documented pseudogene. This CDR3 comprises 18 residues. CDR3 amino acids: CTSSQAETSSSSTDTQYF. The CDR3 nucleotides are TGCACCAGCAGCCAAGCCGAGACTAGCTCATCTAGCACAGATACGCAGTATTTT.

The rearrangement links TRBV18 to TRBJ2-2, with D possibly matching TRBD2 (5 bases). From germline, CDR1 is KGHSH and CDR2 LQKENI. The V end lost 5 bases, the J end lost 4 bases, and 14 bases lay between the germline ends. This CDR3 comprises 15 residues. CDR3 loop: CASSDDQAGTGELFF. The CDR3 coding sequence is TGTGCCAGCTCAGACGACCAGGCGGGCACCGGGGAGCTGTTTTTT.

Written as DNA, the CDR3 is TGTGCCAGCAGCCCGGTTGGCGAGCAGTACTTC. It yields the protein CASSPVGEQYF. The chain carries TRBV2 and TRBJ2-7; no reliable D call. Germline CDR1 and CDR2: SNHLY and FYNNEI. The CDR3 covers 11 residues. Trimming shortened V by 6 bases and J by 6 bases, and 9 bases separated the two germline ends.

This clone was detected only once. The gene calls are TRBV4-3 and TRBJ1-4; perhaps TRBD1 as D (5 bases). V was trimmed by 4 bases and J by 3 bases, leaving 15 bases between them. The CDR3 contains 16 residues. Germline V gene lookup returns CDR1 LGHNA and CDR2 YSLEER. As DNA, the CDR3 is TGCGCCAGCAGCCCCCATGGGGGGGGAGCTAATGAAAAACTGTTTTTT. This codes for CASSPHGGGANEKLFF.

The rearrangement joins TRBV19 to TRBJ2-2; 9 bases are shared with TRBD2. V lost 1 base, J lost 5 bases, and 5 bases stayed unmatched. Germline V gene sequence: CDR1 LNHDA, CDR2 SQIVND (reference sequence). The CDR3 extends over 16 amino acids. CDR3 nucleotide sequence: TGTGCCAGTAGTATAGTCGGTAGCGGGAGAACCGGGGAGCTGTTTTTT. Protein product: CASSIVGSGRTGELFF.

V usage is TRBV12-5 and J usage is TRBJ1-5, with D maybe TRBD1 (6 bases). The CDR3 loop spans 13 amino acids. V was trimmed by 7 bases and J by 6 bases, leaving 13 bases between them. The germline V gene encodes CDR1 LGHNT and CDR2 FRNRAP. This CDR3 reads CASVPGAAQPQHF. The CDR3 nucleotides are TGTGCTAGTGTTCCAGGGGCCGCTCAGCCCCAGCATTTT.

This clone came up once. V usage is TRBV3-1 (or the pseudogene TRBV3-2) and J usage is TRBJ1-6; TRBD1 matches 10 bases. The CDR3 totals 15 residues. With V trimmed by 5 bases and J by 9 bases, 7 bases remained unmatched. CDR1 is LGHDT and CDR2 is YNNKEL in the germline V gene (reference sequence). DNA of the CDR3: TGTGCCAGCAGCGCCCGGGACAGGGGTAGTTCACCCCTCCACTTT. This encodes CASSARDRGSSPLHF.

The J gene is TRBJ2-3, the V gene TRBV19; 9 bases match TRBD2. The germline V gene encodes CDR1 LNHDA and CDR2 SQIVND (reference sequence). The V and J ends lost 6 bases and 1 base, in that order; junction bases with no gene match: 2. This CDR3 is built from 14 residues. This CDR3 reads CASSLAGGTDTQYF. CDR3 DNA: TGTGCCAGTAGCTTAGCGGGAGGCACAGATACGCAGTATTTT.

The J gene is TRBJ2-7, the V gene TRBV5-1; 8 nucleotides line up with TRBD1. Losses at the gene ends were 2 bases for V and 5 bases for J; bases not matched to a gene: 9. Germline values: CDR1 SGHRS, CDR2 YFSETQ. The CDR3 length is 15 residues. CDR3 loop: CASSFAGGESNEQYF. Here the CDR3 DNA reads TGCGCCAGCAGCTTCGCAGGGGGCGAGTCGAACGAGCAGTACTTC.

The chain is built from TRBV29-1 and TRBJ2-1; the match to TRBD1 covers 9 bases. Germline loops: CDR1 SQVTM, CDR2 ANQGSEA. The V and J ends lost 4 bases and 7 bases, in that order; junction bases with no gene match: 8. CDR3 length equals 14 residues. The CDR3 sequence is CSVVRGTGSNEQFF. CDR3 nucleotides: TGCAGCGTTGTACGAGGGACAGGGAGTAATGAGCAGTTCTTC.

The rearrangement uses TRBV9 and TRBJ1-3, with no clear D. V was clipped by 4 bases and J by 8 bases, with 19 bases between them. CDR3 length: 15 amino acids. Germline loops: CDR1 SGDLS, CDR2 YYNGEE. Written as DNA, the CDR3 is TGTGCCAGCAGCCGAACATGGGCGAAATCGGACACCATATATTTT. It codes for CASSRTWAKSDTIYF.

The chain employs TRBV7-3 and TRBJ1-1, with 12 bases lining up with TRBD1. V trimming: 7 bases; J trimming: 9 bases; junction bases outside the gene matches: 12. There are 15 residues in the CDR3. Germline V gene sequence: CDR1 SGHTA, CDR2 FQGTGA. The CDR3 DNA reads TGTGCCAGCATGCCTGATACCGGGACAGGGGGCAAAGCTTTCTTT. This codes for CASMPDTGTGGKAFF. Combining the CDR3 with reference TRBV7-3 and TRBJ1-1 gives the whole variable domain GAGVSQTPSNKVTEKGKYVELRCDPISGHTALYWYRQSLGQGPEFLIYFQGTGAADDSGLPNDRFFAVRPEGSVSTLKIQRTERGDSAVYLCASMPDTGTGGKAFFGQGTRLTVV.

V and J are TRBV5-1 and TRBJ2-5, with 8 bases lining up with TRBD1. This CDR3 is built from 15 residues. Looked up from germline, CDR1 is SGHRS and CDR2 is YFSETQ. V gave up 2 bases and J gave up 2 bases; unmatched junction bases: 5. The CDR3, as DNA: TGCGCCAGCAGCTTAAGGGGGACAGGTCAAGAGACCCAGTACTTC. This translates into CASSLRGTGQETQYF.

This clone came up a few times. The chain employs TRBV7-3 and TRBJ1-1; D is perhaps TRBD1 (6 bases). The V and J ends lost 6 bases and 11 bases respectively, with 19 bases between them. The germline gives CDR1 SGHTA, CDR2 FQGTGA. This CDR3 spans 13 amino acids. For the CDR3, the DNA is TGTGCCAGCAGTACCTCCAGGGGCGCCGAGGCTTTCTTT. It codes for CASSTSRGAEAFF.

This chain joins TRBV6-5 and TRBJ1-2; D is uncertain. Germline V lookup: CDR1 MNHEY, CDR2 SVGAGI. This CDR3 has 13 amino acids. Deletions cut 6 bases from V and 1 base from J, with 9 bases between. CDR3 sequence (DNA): TGTGCCAGCAGGGTCAGGCTTAACTATGGCTACACCTTC. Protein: CASRVRLNYGYTF.